This TCR beta chain originates from a study of CD8 T cells in Susac syndrome. General study results and limits: Susac CD8+ cells expanded clonally the most in TEMRA cells and in active patients.

To note about this clonotype: Its target is not known.

Reverse transcription of roughly 0.5 to 1 ug RNA was performed with random hexamers. Coverage of TCR beta CDR3 amplification by immunoSEQ multiplex PCR extended to 54 Vbeta and 13 Jbeta. TCRdb independently ran MiXCR on the immunoSEQ multiplex PCR reads; one entry per CDR3 protein. The sample has about 120,000 distinct CDR3 sequences, about 93% seen once. The CDR3 spans 18 residues. Trimming stripped 0 bases from V and 1 base from J, with 15 bases between. The clonotype comes from a human donor with Susac syndrome. The specimen sequenced was CD8+ T cells from PBMCs. The chain uses TRBV6-7 and TRBJ2-2; D call uncertain. TRBV6-7 counts as an open reading frame of uncertain function. CDR3 sequence: CASSYSGARLLNTGELFF. DNA for the CDR3: TGTGCCAGCAGTTACTCTGGAGCAAGGCTATTGAACACCGGGGAGCTGTTTTTT.